The 30 T cell receptor beta chains reported below all come from one sample, sequenced in a study of T-cell reconstitution after alpha-beta-depleted transplantation in children (dated by TCRdb to the mid-2010s). Explained via the paper, the treatment or condition label denotes: allogeneic hematopoietic cell transplantation with graft depleted of TCRalphabeta T cells and CD19 B cells. Receptor libraries were prepared by PCR. Sequencing was performed on an Illumina HiSeq 2500. Molecular barcoding was employed in the preparation of TCR libraries, with unique molecular identifiers being used to normalize TCRbeta repertoire quantification. The public reads were quality trimmed at Q25 with fastp and then assembled into clones with MiXCR by TCRdb, keeping productive beta chains. Duplicate CDR3 protein sequences are folded into a single record with the most common DNA and genes. Here the sample has about 160,000 distinct CDR3 sequences; around 10% occur a single time. Clones ranked in the top ten supply around 14% of the sample.

The sample was PBMCs, taken before TCRalphabeta/CD19-depleted stem cell transplant. Every receptor here comes from a boy younger than 10 with acute myeloid leukemia, due to receive a stem cell transplant.

In this sample, this clonotype turned up many times. The chain couples TRBV27 to TRBJ2-7, with 7 bases fitting TRBD2. The trim removed 5 bases at V and 6 bases at J, leaving 10 bases unmatched. The CDR3 contains 14 residues. Germline CDR1 reads MNHEY; CDR2 reads SMNVEV (reference sequence). This chain's CDR3 is CASSPLSGEIEQYF. DNA for the CDR3: TGTGCCAGCAGTCCTCTGAGCGGGGAGATCGAGCAGTACTTC.

This clonotype has at least ten counts. V and J are TRBV11-1 and TRBJ1-2, with D unresolved. The V end lost 3 bases, the J end lost 8 bases, and 25 bases lay between the germline ends. Germline lookup yields CDR1 SGHAT and CDR2 FQDESV (reference sequence). The CDR3 covers 17 residues. DNA of the CDR3: TGTGCCAGCAGCTTCACCTCCCCATCATCCACCCGGGGAGGCTACACCTTC. It is translated as CASSFTSPSSTRGGYTF. Looking up the rest from reference TRBV11-1 and TRBJ1-2 gives the full variable domain: EAEVAQSPRYKITEKSQAVAFWCDPISGHATLYWYRQILGQGPELLVQFQDESVVDDSQLPKDRFSAERLKGVDSTLKIQPAELGDSAMYLCASSFTSPSSTRGGYTFGSGTRLTVV.

This clonotype was counted many times. The chain uses TRBV5-1 and TRBJ2-1; 10 bases are a match to TRBD1. The CDR3 has 18 residues. J was trimmed by 2 bases and V by 4 bases; bases with no gene match: 12. Germline V gene lookup returns CDR1 SGHRS and CDR2 YFSETQ. The CDR3 DNA follows: TGCGCCAGCAGCCAGGCCGGACCCGGGACAGGGGCCTACAATGAGCAGTTCTTC. Its protein product is CASSQAGPGTGAYNEQFF.

This clonotype was counted ten times or more. The V and J genes are TRBV18 and TRBJ1-1; D remains unclear. The CDR3 runs 14 residues. With 4 bases removed from V and 2 bases from J, the gap between germline ends came to 11 bases. Per germline, CDR1 KGHSH and CDR2 LQKENI. Here the CDR3 reads CASSRTLPNTEAFF. The CDR3 coding sequence is TGTGCCAGCTCACGCACCCTCCCCAACACTGAAGCTTTCTTT.

This clonotype was recorded many times. The CDR3 coding sequence is TGTGCCAGCAGCCTCCTCGCGGTTAGCGGCGGAGAGACCCAGTACTTC. Translation gives CASSLLAVSGGETQYF. The genes are TRBV5-5 and TRBJ2-5; D is perhaps TRBD2 (6 bases). The germline V and J ends were trimmed by 4 bases and 4 bases, with 20 bases remaining between them. This CDR3 region has 16 residues. The germline V gene has CDR1 SGHKS and CDR2 YYEKEE (reference sequence). Supplemented by reference TRBV5-5 and TRBJ2-5, the full variable domain reads DAGVTQSPTHLIKTRGQQVTLRCSPISGHKSVSWYQQVLGQGPQFIFQYYEKEERGRGNFPDRFSARQFPNYSSELNVNALLLGDSALYLCASSLLAVSGGETQYFGPGTRLLVL.

Many counts were recorded for this clonotype. V usage is TRBV28 and J usage is TRBJ1-5, with D tentatively TRBD1 (6 bases). The CDR3 has 14 amino acids. The germline V gene has CDR1 MDHEN and CDR2 SYDVKM. V was shortened by 3 bases and J by 3 bases, with 9 bases between the two germline ends. This CDR3 is CASSFYRVNQPQHF. The CDR3 DNA is TGTGCCAGCAGTTTTTACAGGGTCAATCAGCCCCAGCATTTT.

This sequence joins TRBV18 and TRBJ2-2, with a possible D match to TRBD2 (5 bases). Trimming removed 2 bases from V and 0 bases from J, with 7 bases in between. Per the germline V gene, CDR1 is KGHSH and CDR2 is LQKENI. The CDR3 runs to 15 residues. The CDR3 here is CASSPEAANTGELFF. CDR3 in DNA: TGTGCCAGCTCACCAGAAGCGGCGAACACCGGGGAGCTGTTTTTT.

This clonotype was detected many times. The chain links TRBV5-1 to TRBJ2-3, with 7 positions matching TRBD1. V gave up 1 base and J gave up 3 bases; unmatched junction bases: 5. The CDR3 is made up of 15 amino acids. The germline V gene has CDR1 SGHRS and CDR2 YFSETQ. The CDR3 nucleotides are TGCGCCAGCAGCTTGAACAGGGGAAGAACAGATACGCAGTATTTT. Translating it yields CASSLNRGRTDTQYF. Together with reference TRBV5-1 and TRBJ2-3, the CDR3 gives the full variable domain: KAGVTQTPRYLIKTRGQQVTLSCSPISGHRSVSWYQQTPGQGLQFLFEYFSETQRNKGNFPGRFSGRQFSNSRSEMNVSTLELGDSALYLCASSLNRGRTDTQYFGPGTRLTVL.

This clonotype appeared a single time. This chain uses TRBV5-4 with TRBJ2-1, with D unresolved. This CDR3 is built from 16 residues. The V and J ends lost 0 bases and 6 bases respectively, with 16 bases between them. Germline V gives CDR1 SGHNT, CDR2 YYREEE (reference sequence). The CDR3 DNA sequence: TGTGCCAGCAGCTTGGCTCCCGAGTCCCTCATCAATGAGCAGTTCTTC. Encoded protein: CASSLAPESLINEQFF.

This clonotype was counted at least ten times. This rearrangement joins TRBV12-3 or TRBV12-4 to TRBJ2-3; D gene ambiguous. The V gene lost 6 bases and the J gene lost 7 bases, with 8 bases spanning the gap. CDR3 length: 11 amino acids. The DNA for the CDR3 is TGTGCCAGCAGCAGCAGCTATACGCAGTATTTT. Translation: CASSSSYTQYF.

In this sample, this clonotype turned up many times. The CDR3 reads CSAKAIRSGSYEQYV. In nucleotides, the CDR3 is TGCAGTGCTAAGGCCATACGTAGCGGGTCCTACGAGCAGTACGTC. V is TRBV20-1 and J is TRBJ2-7, with TRBD2 matching 7 bases. The J segment lost 1 base and the V segment lost 4 bases, leaving 10 bases of the junction unmatched. The germline gives CDR1 DFQATT, CDR2 SNEGSKA (reference sequence). The CDR3 is 15 amino acids.

The table lists this clonotype with a few counts. The chain recombines TRBV19 with TRBJ1-1; the D gene is possibly TRBD1 (6 bases). Germline-derived CDR1 and CDR2 are LNHDA and SQIVND (reference sequence). The CDR3 spans 12 residues. The V gene lost 7 bases and the J gene lost 4 bases, with 10 bases spanning the gap. CDR3 nucleotide sequence: TGTGCCAGTACACAGGGAAGCACTGAAGCTTTCTTT. Its protein product is CASTQGSTEAFF.

This clonotype was recorded at least ten times. The gene calls are TRBV30 and TRBJ1-2; 9 bases fit TRBD1. CDR1 is GTSNPN and CDR2 is SVGIG in the germline V gene (reference sequence). With 4 bases clipped from V and 6 bases from J, the junction kept 9 bases outside the gene matches. The CDR3 runs to 14 residues. The CDR3 DNA is TGTGCCTGGACCCCGACAGGGGGAGGACATGGCTACACCTTC. Its protein is CAWTPTGGGHGYTF.

This clonotype was counted many times. The chain has TRBV25-1 and TRBJ1-2; D unclear. CDR3 length: 11 residues. Germline V lookup: CDR1 MGHDK, CDR2 SYGVNS. Between the trimmed V and J ends, which lost 11 bases and 3 bases, there was a span of 10 bases. The CDR3 bases are TGTGCCTGCGAGGGTTACTATGGCTACACCTTC. It is translated as CACEGYYGYTF.

This clonotype was counted at least ten times. The V call is TRBV2, the J call TRBJ2-5; no clear D gene. Germline V gives CDR1 SNHLY, CDR2 FYNNEI. The CDR3 length is 12 residues. The V gene lost 11 bases and the J gene lost 2 bases, with 12 bases spanning the gap. CDR3 loop: CASLGQQETQYF. CDR3 in DNA: TGTGCCTCCCTAGGGCAGCAAGAGACCCAGTACTTC.

Note on this clonotype: A much bigger clone sits one base away, suggesting this may be a read error. CDR3 sequence (DNA): TGTGCCAGCAGCCCCCTCGGGATTAGCGGACAAGAGACCCAGTACTTC. Its translation: CASSPLGISGQETQYF. V usage is TRBV7-3 and J usage is TRBJ2-5, with a weak D call TRBD2 (6 bases). V lost 5 bases, J lost 2 bases, and 18 bases lay in between. Germline V CDR1 and CDR2: SGHTA, FQGTGA. This CDR3 has 16 residues.

This clonotype was found many times. V gene TRBV12-3 or TRBV12-4 combines with J gene TRBJ2-1; possibly TRBD2 for D (6 bases). This CDR3 contains 17 residues. V was shortened by 6 bases and J by 0 bases, with 18 bases between the two germline ends. The CDR3 bases are TGTGCCAGCAGCTATCGAGAGTTCGGGGGCTCCTACAATGAGCAGTTCTTC. As protein: CASSYREFGGSYNEQFF.

This clonotype was seen many times. CDR3 in amino acids: CASSLNRWDRDSYEQYF. DNA for the CDR3: TGTGCCAGCAGTTTGAATAGGTGGGACAGGGACTCCTACGAGCAGTACTTC. The gene calls are TRBV12-3 or TRBV12-4 and TRBJ2-7; 9 bases are shared with TRBD1. V trimming: 3 bases; J trimming: 0 bases; junction bases outside the gene matches: 9. This CDR3 region has 17 residues.

This clonotype was counted many times. The chain has TRBV18 and TRBJ1-2; TRBD1 is a possible D gene (6 bases). Trimming pared 1 base from V and 3 bases from J, leaving 24 bases between. This CDR3 is 19 amino acids long. Per the germline V gene, CDR1 is KGHSH and CDR2 is LQKENI. CDR3 nucleotide sequence: TGTGCCAGCTCACCACAGTGGGGGCGACGGTCCCAATCGTACTATGGCTACACCTTC. This sequence encodes CASSPQWGRRSQSYYGYTF.

V gene TRBV19 combines with J gene TRBJ2-3; 13 bases map to TRBD2. CDR1 LNHDA and CDR2 SQIVND come from the germline V gene (reference sequence). This CDR3 contains 16 residues. Trimming removed 4 bases from V and 4 bases from J; junction bases left unmatched: 5. The CDR3: CASSTGLAGSADTQYF. The CDR3 DNA reads TGTGCCAGTAGTACGGGACTAGCGGGGAGTGCAGATACGCAGTATTTT.

This clonotype was seen many times. The chain couples TRBV6-6 to TRBJ2-7; D is tentatively TRBD1 or TRBD2 (5 bases each). Trimming removed 3 bases from V and 3 bases from J, with 9 bases in between. Germline V gene sequence: CDR1 MNHNY, CDR2 SVGAGI (reference sequence). The CDR3 consists of 13 residues. The CDR3 coding sequence is TGTGCCAGCAGTTATGGGACCATCTACGAGCAGTACTTC. Residues: CASSYGTIYEQYF.

This clonotype was recorded at least ten times. The chain carries TRBV7-9 and TRBJ1-2; the D is unclear. This CDR3 has 12 residues. CDR1 and CDR2 from the germline V gene are SEHNR and FQNEAQ (reference sequence). V was clipped by 2 bases and J by 7 bases, with 8 bases between them. The CDR3 DNA sequence: TGTGCCAGCAGCTTACCTAGTGGTGGCTACACCTTC. Residues: CASSLPSGGYTF.

This clonotype was seen ten or more times. This chain links TRBV6-1 with TRBJ2-5; TRBD1 matches 7 bases. The trim removed 8 bases at V and 7 bases at J, leaving 22 bases unmatched. CDR3 length: 17 residues. CDR1 is MNHNS, CDR2 SASEGT, per germline. CDR3 DNA: TGTGCCAGCTACGAAGACCCGAGGACAGGCGGTATTTGGACCCAGTACTTC. Translating it yields CASYEDPRTGGIWTQYF.

This clonotype was observed at least ten times. This chain joins TRBV10-3 and TRBJ2-1; D is ambiguous. V was cut by 4 bases and J by 2 bases, with 18 bases left in between. There are 17 residues in the CDR3. CDR1 ENHRY and CDR2 SYGVKD come from the germline V gene. The CDR3 loop is CAISGGVGKPPYNEQFF. CDR3 nucleotide sequence: TGTGCCATCAGTGGTGGCGTGGGTAAGCCGCCCTACAATGAGCAGTTCTTC.

The chain recombines TRBV4-1 with TRBJ1-1, with D possibly matching TRBD1 (5 bases). Germline CDR1 and CDR2: MGHRA and YSYEKL. Trimming left V 0 bases short and J 5 bases short, with 13 bases between. The CDR3 runs 15 residues. CDR3 nucleotides: TGCGCCAGCAGCCAAGATCGGGGGGGTGTTACTGAAGCTTTCTTT. This encodes CASSQDRGGVTEAFF.

At least ten counts were recorded for this clonotype. The chain joins TRBV7-9 to TRBJ2-3, with TRBD1 matching over 7 bases. This CDR3 is 15 amino acids long. V shed 3 bases and J 3 bases; nucleotides not matched to a gene: 6. The V gene's germline CDR1 is SEHNR and CDR2 FQNEAQ (reference sequence). The CDR3, as DNA: TGTGCCAGCAGCTTTATTCAGGGGGAAACAGATACGCAGTATTTT. This encodes CASSFIQGETDTQYF.

Ten or more counts support this clonotype. The chain employs TRBV7-8 and TRBJ2-5; D unresolved. The CDR3 has 13 amino acids. Trimming shortened V by 1 base and J by 4 bases, and 7 bases separated the two germline ends. Looked up from germline, CDR1 is SGHVS and CDR2 is FQNEAQ. In nucleotides, the CDR3 is TGTGCCAGCAGCTTAGGTCTGGGAGAGACCCAGTACTTC. Translating it yields CASSLGLGETQYF.

This clonotype was observed a handful of times. One end of the junction varies from germline; a read error may be responsible. The chain is built from TRBV20-1 and TRBJ2-2, with a tentative D call TRBD2 (5 bases). The germline V gene encodes CDR1 DFQATT and CDR2 SNEGSKA (reference sequence). The CDR3 is made up of 17 amino acids. CDR3: CCARDLTTRVNTGELFF. The DNA of the CDR3 is TGCTGTGCTAGAGACCTAACAACTAGAGTTAACACCGGGGAGCTGTTTTTT.

This clonotype was detected many times. The chain employs TRBV29-1 and TRBJ1-1; possible D gene TRBD1, 6 bases. Per germline, CDR1 SQVTM and CDR2 ANQGSEA. This CDR3 is built from 13 residues. V lost 6 bases and J 5 bases, leaving 16 bases between the germline ends. This CDR3 is CSVASGGLTEAFF. The CDR3 DNA is TGCAGCGTGGCGTCGGGGGGCCTTACTGAAGCTTTCTTT.

In its sample, this clonotype was seen many times. This chain links TRBV11-1 with TRBJ2-5; 10 nucleotides match TRBD2. Unmatched junction bases numbered 15, after V lost 3 bases and J lost 2 bases. The CDR3 runs to 19 residues. Germline lookup yields CDR1 SGHAT and CDR2 FQDESV (reference sequence). The CDR3 nucleotides are TGTGCCAGCAGCTTTATGGGGGCGGTACTAGCGGGATATCAAGAGACCCAGTACTTC. As protein: CASSFMGAVLAGYQETQYF.